A selection of T cell receptor beta chains follows, all from one sample in a study of identifying expanded T cells in peripheral blood. Clones were read by immunoSEQ multiplex PCR, and TCRdb kept only the in-frame ones, dropping some. Counted here are 75,000 to 95,000 clones, approximately 85% occurring once; the ten biggest clones make up 3.5% to 5%. Sequenced sample: blood. These receptors all stem from a person between 18 and 75 years old in good health. The CDR3 runs from the conserved cysteine through the conserved F or W. A row's size may be missing; if present it is once, few, many or a size class.

J,V,size,CDR3
TRBJ2-7,TRBV6-5,once,CASSYRRAGGPYEQYF
TRBJ1-6,TRBV7-6,-,CASSLGGQGQNSPLHF
TRBJ2-2,TRBV7-2,once,CASSPDRFGELFF
TRBJ1-4,TRBV2,-,CASSVPDWVKNEKLFF
TRBJ2-7,TRBV5-4,once,CASSLGTSGDSPSKRYF
TRBJ2-7,TRBV27,once,CASSSRGGPYEQYF
TRBJ2-3,TRBV29-1,-,CSVGRTSTDTQYF
TRBJ1-3,TRBV11-2,-,CASSIDQGLGNTIYF
TRBJ1-6,TRBV18,-,CASSPRSPTGKDVSPLHF
TRBJ2-3,TRBV7-2,-,CASSTRRWDTQYF
TRBJ1-2,TRBV6-1,-,CASSEKDGTNYGYTF
TRBJ1-4,TRBV7-2,-,CASSFNRGRGEKLFF
TRBJ1-1,TRBV6-6,few,CASSKRTGQRNTEAFF
TRBJ1-3,TRBV5-1,-,CASSLQDGLSGNTIYF
TRBJ1-2,TRBV30,-,CAWSTQMLYGYTF
TRBJ1-2,TRBV30,-,CAWSEQGALGYTF
TRBJ1-5,TRBV7-9,-,CASSPGGGSNQPQHF
TRBJ1-5,TRBV7-9,-,CASSSETGLVSNQPQHF
TRBJ2-3,TRBV4-3,-,CASSRNGGTDTQYF
TRBJ2-2,TRBV19,once,CASSPGVGELFF
TRBJ1-2,TRBV4-1,-,CASSQDIAGAYGYTF
TRBJ2-2,TRBV10-2,-,CASRWGGGSTGELFF